This T cell receptor (beta chain) comes out of a study of blood T cell repertoires in COVID-19 (dated by TCRdb to between 2020 and 2021). At the level of the whole study: Collaborator samples came from the United States, Italy and Spain and covered acute and convalescent phases of COVID-19. The dataset comprised deeply sampled blood TCRbeta repertoires from subjects exposed to, actively infected with, or recovered from COVID-19. The repertoires were released in a freely available public database meant as a resource for research on the immune response to SARS-CoV-2. The sample metadata nearly always contained a de-identified subject ID, COVID-19 status, age in years and sex. The prospective study material was composed of cDNA or gDNA derived from T cells, B-cell-depleted T cells, or PBMCs. Where available, HLA class I and class II types were obtained from metadata supplied by the sample provider rather than from assay-based typing. The samples were drawn from the first 160 participants of the ongoing ImmuneRACE study and from more than 1,000 subjects provided by 6 global collaborators. Paper-wide results and their limitations: Clinical and demographic metadata were provided uncurated, with the amount varying by source and participant.

The CDR3, from cysteine to phenylalanine, totals 16 residues. Of the read, only the CDR3 DNA is kept; its 48 bases are in frame from base 1. The germline V gene yields SGHTA for CDR1 and FQGNSA for CDR2. V is clipped by 5 bases and J by 0 bases, and the sequence between their germline boundaries is 14 bases long. Whole blood was collected in K2EDTA tubes by collaborating institutions according to the institutions' own protocols. Collaborator samples were shipped for TCRbeta analysis as frozen whole blood, isolated PBMCs, or DNA extracted from either sample type. TCRbeta CDR3 regions were amplified from genomic DNA using the immunoSEQ Assay, a bias-controlled multiplex PCR. The study's own analysis went as follows. The number of nucleated cells in each sample was estimated by amplification of reference gene primers within the assay. Sequence reads were collapsed and filtered to measure the absolute abundance of every unique TCRbeta CDR3 rearrangement. For each sample, productive Simpson clonality was calculated as the square root of Simpson's diversity index over productive rearrangements. The table was pulled from immuneACCESS by TCRdb, which kept in-frame rearrangements only. Such tables lose some clones; where checked, under half of the loss comes from unresolved V genes, and the rest has no known cause. For V, J and clone size, that table is used; D and trimming come from the DNA. This sample gives about 260,000 clones in total; over 75% of them show up just once. The ten largest clones represent around 9.1% of the sample.

A word on this clone: The clone's antigen remains unknown. Qualities for individual bases were not recorded, and no much larger clone is one base off.

The sequenced sample consisted of peripheral blood. The rearrangement combines TRBV7-2 with TRBJ2-1, with TRBD2 as a weak D call on 6 bases. The sequence was collected from a human donor in a cohort sampled during active COVID-19. The CDR3 sequence is CASSKPGLPSYNEQFF. The base sequence is TGTGCCAGCAGCAAGCCGGGACTTCCCTCCTACAATGAGCAGTTCTTC.